This TCR beta chain was identified in a study of blood T cell repertoires in COVID-19. Study as a whole: The United States, Italy and Spain were the sources of the acute and convalescent COVID-19 samples.

Germline V gene lookup returns CDR1 SEHNR and CDR2 FQNEAQ (reference sequence). The CDR3 extends over 14 amino acids. V lost 1 base and J lost 3, with 10 bases in between. As processed by the authors: Amplification from reference gene primers served as the basis for estimated nucleated cell counts. The method was immunoSEQ multiplex PCR; TCRdb's version includes in-frame clones alone and lacks a portion of them. The DNA gave D and trimming, while V, J and clone size come from that table. Of under 140,000 clones listed, approximately 90% are singletons. The chain is built from TRBV7-9 and TRBJ2-7, with a possible D match to TRBD2 (6 bases). The specimen sequenced was peripheral blood. The TCR was taken from a woman in her forties or fifties with acute or convalescent COVID-19. CDR3 protein: CASSLGPGDYEQYF. The CDR3 bases are TGTGCCAGCAGCTTAGGCCCGGGAGACTACGAGCAGTACTTC. Combining the CDR3 with reference TRBV7-9 and TRBJ2-7 gives the whole variable domain DTGVSQNPRHKITKRGQNVTFRCDPISEHNRLYWYRQTLGQGPEFLTYFQNEAQLEKSRLLSDRFSAERPKGSFSTLEIQRTEQGDSAMYLCASSLGPGDYEQYFGPGTRLTVT.